The clone carrying this T cell receptor beta chain was observed a single time. Its target is unknown. One end of the junction fails to match germline, which may point to a read error. The data originate from a study of cytomegalovirus exposure and HLA in healthy donors. Study context: Unique TCR beta sequences numbering around 110 million came from around 180 million T cells in an earlier analysis.

The V gene's germline CDR1 is MDHEN and CDR2 SYDVKM. The CDR3 totals 15 residues. The donors were healthy bone marrow donors. The PCR contained 60 Vbeta and 13 Jbeta primers. Clones were sequenced by immunoSEQ multiplex PCR, and TCRdb holds only the in-frame ones, with some missing. Of 130,000 to 150,000 clones listed, 76% are singletons. The study, taken as a whole, reports: Later analysis identified a missense DCLRE1C variant that was linked to TCR beta V- and J-gene trimming. It was reportedly the case that the classifier diagnosed cytomegalovirus status with high specificity and sensitivity.

The TCR originated in a man younger than 30 in good health and CMV-seronegative. Input material: PBMCs. The chain combines TRBV28 with TRBJ2-1, with 10 bases that match TRBD2. This chain's CDR3 is CASCFTSGDYNEQFF. CDR3 sequence (DNA): TGTGCCAGCTGTTTCACTAGCGGGGATTACAATGAGCAGTTCTTC.